This section outlines one T cell receptor (beta chain) sequence together with its context. This sample is part of a study of blood T cell repertoires in COVID-19. Overall study: PBMCs, B-cell-depleted T cells, or T cells were the source of the cDNA or gDNA that made up the material.

This CDR3 comprises 14 residues. Trimming cost V 0 bases and J 2 bases, with 8 bases left between them. CDR1 and CDR2 (germline): SGHDT, YYEEEE. Cohort assignment relied on participant-reported clinical history. Recovered status in Cohort 3 required two negative PCRs, clearance, or symptom resolution. The method was immunoSEQ multiplex PCR; TCRdb's version includes in-frame clones alone and lacks a portion of them. The sample lists 150,000 to 200,000 clones; about 82% were seen once. Sequences were obtained from PBMCs or T cells enriched from blood (not recorded which). This chain uses TRBV5-6 with TRBJ1-2, with D unclear. The origin of this receptor is a woman under 40 who had recovered from COVID-19. The CDR3 here is CASSLELENYGYTF. CDR3 sequence (DNA): TGTGCCAGCAGCTTGGAGCTGGAGAACTATGGCTACACCTTC.